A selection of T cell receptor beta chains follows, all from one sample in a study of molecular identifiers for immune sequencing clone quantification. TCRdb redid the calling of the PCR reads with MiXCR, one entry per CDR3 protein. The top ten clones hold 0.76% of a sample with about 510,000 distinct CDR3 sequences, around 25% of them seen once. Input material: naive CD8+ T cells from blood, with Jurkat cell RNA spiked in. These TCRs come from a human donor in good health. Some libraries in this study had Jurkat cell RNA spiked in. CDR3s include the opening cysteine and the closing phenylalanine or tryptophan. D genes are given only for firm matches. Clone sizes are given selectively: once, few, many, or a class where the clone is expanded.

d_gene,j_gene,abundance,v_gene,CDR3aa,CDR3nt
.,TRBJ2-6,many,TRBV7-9,CASSLTPGSGANVLTF,TGTGCCAGCAGCTTAACCCCCGGGTCCGGGGCCAACGTCCTGACTTTC
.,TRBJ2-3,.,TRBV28,CASLQDQGSFVDTQYF,TGTGCCAGCCTCCAAGACCAGGGATCGTTCGTTGATACGCAGTATTTT
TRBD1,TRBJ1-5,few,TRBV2,CASSPTRDRGGNQPQHF,TGTGCCAGCAGTCCAACCCGGGACAGGGGTGGCAATCAGCCCCAGCATTTT
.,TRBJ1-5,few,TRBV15,CATSPVSLRGDQPQHF,TGTGCCACCAGCCCTGTCTCCCTGCGTGGTGATCAGCCCCAGCATTTT
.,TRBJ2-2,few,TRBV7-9,CASKGSRTGELFF,TGTGCCAGCAAGGGGAGTCGCACCGGGGAGCTGTTTTTT
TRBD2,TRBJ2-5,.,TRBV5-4,CASSLLLAGGYETQYF,TGTGCCAGCAGCTTGCTCCTAGCGGGGGGGTATGAGACCCAGTACTTC
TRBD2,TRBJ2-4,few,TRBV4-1,CASSQARGVKNIQYF,TGCGCCAGCAGCCAAGCGCGGGGGGTAAAAAACATTCAGTACTTC
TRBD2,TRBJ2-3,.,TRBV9,CASSVVVSGSTDTQYF,TGTGCCAGCAGCGTAGTAGTTAGCGGGAGCACAGATACGCAGTATTTT
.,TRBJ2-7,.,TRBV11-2,CASSLGGAWYEQYF,TGTGCCAGCAGCTTAGGGGGGGCCTGGTACGAGCAGTACTTC
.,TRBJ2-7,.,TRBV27,CASSLVRRGGYEQYF,TGTGCCAGCAGTTTAGTGCGGCGGGGAGGCTACGAGCAGTACTTC
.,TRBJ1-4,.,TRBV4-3,CASSQGRGAGEKLFF,TGCGCCAGCAGCCAAGGACGGGGGGCTGGCGAAAAACTGTTTTTT
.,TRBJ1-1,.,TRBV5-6,CAISLTENTEAFF,TGTGCCATCAGCTTGACAGAAAACACTGAAGCTTTCTTT
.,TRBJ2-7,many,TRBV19,CASSIAEAVSYEQYF,TGTGCCAGTAGTATTGCCGAGGCAGTTTCCTACGAGCAGTACTTC
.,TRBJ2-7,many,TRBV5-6,CASSLKSSYEQYF,TGTGCCAGCAGCTTGAAGAGCTCCTACGAGCAGTACTTC
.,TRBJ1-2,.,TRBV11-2,CASSLEWGRGIDYGYTF,TGTGCCAGCAGCTTAGAGTGGGGTAGGGGTATCGACTATGGCTACACCTTC
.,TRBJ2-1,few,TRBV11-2,CASSLEYGQYNEQFF,TGTGCCAGCAGCTTAGAATACGGACAGTACAATGAGCAGTTCTTC
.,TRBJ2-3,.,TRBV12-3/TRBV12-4,CASSSGADFTDTQYF,TGTGCCAGCAGTTCAGGGGCAGATTTCACAGATACGCAGTATTTT
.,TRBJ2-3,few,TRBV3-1,CASSQDLGSESTDTQYF,TGTGCCAGCAGCCAAGATCTCGGTAGCGAGAGCACAGATACGCAGTATTTT
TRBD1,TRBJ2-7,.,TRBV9,CASSAGQGALYEQYF,TGTGCCAGCAGCGCAGGACAGGGGGCATTGTACGAGCAGTACTTC
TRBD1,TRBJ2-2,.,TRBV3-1,CASSQRAWTGQNTGELFF,TGTGCCAGCAGCCAACGCGCCTGGACAGGGCAGAACACCGGGGAGCTGTTTTTT
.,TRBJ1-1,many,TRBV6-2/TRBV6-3,CASSYATPDSEAFF,TGTGCCAGCAGTTACGCGACCCCGGACAGTGAAGCTTTCTTT
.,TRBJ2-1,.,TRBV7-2,CASSLGRQYNEQFF,TGTGCCAGCAGCTTAGGGCGCCAATACAATGAGCAGTTCTTC
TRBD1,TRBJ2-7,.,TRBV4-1,CASSQHPAGGPYEQYF,TGCGCCAGCAGCCAACACCCGGCAGGGGGACCCTACGAGCAGTACTTC
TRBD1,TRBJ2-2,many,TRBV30,CAWSQPGPRGPGELFF,TGTGCCTGGAGCCAACCGGGCCCTAGGGGGCCCGGGGAGCTGTTTTTT
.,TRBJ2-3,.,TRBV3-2,CASSQDQPNTDTQYF,TGTGCCAGCAGCCAAGATCAACCGAACACAGATACGCAGTATTTT
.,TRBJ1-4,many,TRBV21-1,CANRNEKLFF,TGTGCCAACAGGAATGAAAAACTGTTTTTT
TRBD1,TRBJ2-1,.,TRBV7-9,CASSHGLGGSYNVQFF,TGTGCCAGCAGTCATGGTCTAGGGGGCTCCTACAATGTGCAGTTCTTC